One sample yielded the 8 T cell receptor beta chains listed below, sequenced in a study of Ad26.COV2.S vaccination and SARS-CoV-2 variants. The protocol was immunoSEQ multiplex PCR, while the TCRdb copy is restricted to in-frame clones and leaves out a portion. The sample shows 300,000 to 400,000 clones, roughly 84% of them seen only once. This sample's treatment: roughly 20 received Ad26.COV2.S at low or high dose, single or two shots; about 5 received placebo; per-sample allocation not given. Specimens were obtained on day 63 following the first vaccine or placebo injection. Sequences were derived from peripheral blood, sampled in a trial of Ad26.COV2.S vaccine versus placebo. These receptors were obtained from a person between 18 and 65 years old who received the Ad26.COV2.S COVID-19 vaccine or a placebo.

The rearrangement uses TRBV19 and TRBJ2-1; the D call may be TRBD1 or TRBD2 (5 bases each). Germline V gene data show CDR1 as LNHDA and CDR2 as SQIVND (reference sequence). The germline V and J ends were trimmed by 4 bases and 5 bases, with 15 bases remaining between them. The CDR3 consists of 15 residues. CDR3 bases: TGTGCCAGTAGTAGCAAGTCCGGGACGAACAATGAGCAGTTCTTC. This encodes CASSSKSGTNNEQFF. The whole variable domain, remainder taken from reference TRBV19 and TRBJ2-1, is DGGITQSPKYLFRKEGQNVTLSCEQNLNHDAMYWYRQDPGQGLRLIYYSQIVNDFQKGDIAEGYSVSREKKESFPLTVTSAQKNPTAFYLCASSSKSGTNNEQFFGPGTRLTVL.

This rearrangement joins TRBV9 to TRBJ2-1, with D uncertain. V was shortened by 4 bases and J by 1 base, with 12 bases between the two germline ends. Germline-derived CDR1 and CDR2 are SGDLS and YYNGEE. This CDR3 is 15 amino acids long. DNA for the CDR3: TGTGCCAGCAGCTTTGGGGTCGGGTCCTACAATGAGCAGTTCTTC. Translated, it gives CASSFGVGSYNEQFF.

This sequence joins TRBV7-2 and TRBJ2-7; TRBD2 matches 7 bases. The junction had 14 bases not matched to a gene; V was cut back by 5 bases and J by 1 base. This CDR3 has 17 amino acids. Germline assignment: CDR1 SGHTA and CDR2 FQGNSA. This CDR3 is CASSPRLVQRGSYEQYF. The CDR3, as DNA: TGTGCCAGCAGCCCCCGTTTAGTCCAGCGGGGTTCCTACGAGCAGTACTTC.

The V gene is TRBV4-1, the J gene TRBJ2-7; the match to TRBD1 covers 8 bases. The germline V gene has CDR1 MGHRA and CDR2 YSYEKL. This CDR3 contains 15 residues. J was trimmed by 2 bases and V by 1 base; bases with no gene match: 4. The CDR3 nucleotides read TGCGCCAGCAGCCAAGCGACAGGGGAAGCCTACGAGCAGTACTTC. This gives the protein CASSQATGEAYEQYF.

The chain combines TRBV4-1 with TRBJ1-3, with TRBD1 as a possible D gene (5 bases). CDR3 size: 15 residues. Germline V gene data show CDR1 as MGHRA and CDR2 as YSYEKL. Trimming shortened V by 4 bases and J by 1 base, and 11 bases separated the two germline ends. CDR3 sequence: CASSLDRVSGNTIYF. CDR3 in DNA: TGCGCCAGCAGCCTAGACAGAGTGTCTGGAAACACCATATATTTT.

This clone was detected a few times. The chain couples TRBV20-1 to TRBJ1-1; D gene ambiguous. The V end was cut by 6 bases, the J end by 0 bases, with 5 bases between. Germline V gene data show CDR1 as DFQATT and CDR2 as SNEGSKA (reference sequence). The length of the CDR3 is 11 residues. The CDR3 protein is CSASMNTEAFF. CDR3 coding DNA: TGCAGTGCATCCATGAACACTGAAGCTTTCTTT.

This clone came up a few times. The gene calls are TRBV18 and TRBJ1-2; 8 nucleotides match TRBD1. This CDR3 has 14 amino acids. V dropped 8 bases and J dropped 2; count of bases not matched to a gene: 7. CDR1 is KGHSH and CDR2 is LQKENI in the germline V gene. In DNA form, the CDR3 reads TGTGCCAGCCGACAGGGGATCGACAACTATGGCTACACCTTC. Residues: CASRQGIDNYGYTF.

This clone appeared once. V and J are TRBV6-2 or TRBV6-3 and TRBJ1-1; D might be TRBD1 (6 bases). The CDR3 consists of 13 residues. Germline V gene sequence: CDR1 MNHEY, CDR2 SVGEGT. The V end was cut by 5 bases, the J end by 4 bases, with 11 bases between. CDR3 in DNA: TGTGCCAGCAGTCTACAGACAGGCACTGAAGCTTTCTTT. As protein: CASSLQTGTEAFF.